The rows below give T cell receptor beta chains drawn from one sample of a study of OX40 agonist ivuxolimab in advanced cancers. TCRdb's copy holds only in-frame clones and misses some; the assay was immunoSEQ multiplex PCR. The sample lists about 100,000 clones; less than 85% were seen once. Sequencing was performed on CD4+ or CD8+ T cells sorted from blood, taken in a trial of the OX40 agonist ivuxolimab. These receptors were obtained from an adult with an advanced solid tumor such as melanoma, head and neck, liver or kidney cancer. The CDR3 runs from the conserved cysteine through the conserved F or W. The D gene is left open where the match is weak. Size tells how often a clone was seen (once, few, many) or the class of an expanded clone, and some rows leave it out.

>.|.|TRBV7-9|TRBJ1-1
CASSLARANTEAFF
TGTGCCAGCAGCTTGGCCAGGGCTAACACTGAAGCTTTCTTT
>.|.|TRBV6-5|TRBJ2-3
CASSPWVGSDTQYF
TGTGCCAGCAGCCCGTGGGTTGGGAGTGATACGCAGTATTTT
>.|.|TRBV7-2|TRBJ1-1
CASSLVPLGTEAFF
TGTGCCAGCAGCTTAGTGCCCCTGGGCACTGAAGCTTTCTTT
>TRBD2|.|TRBV19|TRBJ2-3
CASSDPGLDTDTQYF
TGTGCCAGTAGCGACCCGGGACTAGACACAGATACGCAGTATTTT
>TRBD1|.|TRBV6-1|TRBJ1-2
CASIAGGLGDYGYTF
TGTGCCAGCATCGCAGGGGGCCTCGGGGACTATGGCTACACCTTC
>.|.|TRBV7-8|TRBJ1-2
CASSLAQGGAFNYGYTF
TGTGCCAGCAGCTTAGCACAGGGAGGGGCCTTTAACTATGGCTACACCTTC
>.|.|TRBV5-1|TRBJ1-1
CASSLELNTEAFF
TGCGCCAGCAGCTTGGAGCTGAACACTGAAGCTTTCTTT
>.|.|TRBV19|TRBJ1-1
CASSSNRANTEAFF
TGTGCCAGTAGTTCAAACAGGGCGAACACTGAAGCTTTCTTT
>.|once|TRBV10-1|TRBJ2-4
CASSDGTNIQYF
TGCGCCAGCAGTGATGGGACAAACATTCAGTACTTC
>TRBD1|.|TRBV28|TRBJ2-2
CASSLTLGQTTGELFF
TGTGCCAGCAGTCTTACCCTGGGACAGACCACCGGGGAGCTGTTTTTT
>.|.|TRBV27|TRBJ2-7
CASSFNRDGFYEQYF
TGTGCCAGCAGCTTTAACCGGGACGGATTTTACGAGCAGTACTTC
>TRBD2|.|TRBV6-6|TRBJ2-3
CASSPGGAVTDTQYF
TGTGCCAGCAGCCCCGGGGGGGCCGTGACAGATACGCAGTATTTT
>.|.|TRBV11-3|TRBJ2-7
CASSLGQGVGEQYF
TGTGCCAGCAGCTTAGGCCAGGGTGTGGGGGAGCAGTACTTC
>.|.|TRBV9|TRBJ1-1
CASSASQGPTEAFF
TGTGCCAGCAGCGCATCACAGGGCCCGACTGAAGCTTTCTTT
>.|.|TRBV10-3|TRBJ1-1
CAISDPRAGPVIGAFF
TGTGCCATCAGTGACCCGAGGGCAGGGCCCGTCATAGGAGCTTTCTTT
>.|.|TRBV9|TRBJ2-2
CASSVDTGFGNTGELFF
TGTGCCAGCAGCGTAGACACAGGGTTCGGGAACACCGGGGAGCTGTTTTTT
>.|.|TRBV7-9|TRBJ1-5
CASSLGSPGYQPQHF
TGTGCCAGCAGCTTAGGCTCTCCAGGCTATCAGCCCCAGCATTTT
>.|.|TRBV27|TRBJ1-2
CASSLATGSANYGYTF
TGTGCCAGCAGTTTGGCGACGGGGTCAGCTAACTATGGCTACACCTTC
>.|once|TRBV19|TRBJ2-3
CASSMRILTDTQYF
TGTGCCAGTAGTATGCGAATACTCACAGATACGCAGTATTTT
>.|few|TRBV27|TRBJ1-2
CASSSGQYYGYTF
TGTGCCAGCAGTTCCGGACAGTACTATGGCTACACCTTC
>.|few|TRBV18|TRBJ1-1
CASSIYGDENTEAFF
TGTGCCAGCTCAATTTACGGTGATGAGAACACTGAAGCTTTCTTT
>TRBD1|.|TRBV5-5|TRBJ2-1
CASSLTGQGAGNEQFF
TGTGCCAGCAGCTTGACCGGACAGGGGGCTGGAAATGAGCAGTTCTTC
>TRBD1|.|TRBV5-4|TRBJ2-2
CASSFRDRGVGELFF
TGTGCCAGCAGCTTCCGGGACAGGGGGGTCGGGGAGCTGTTTTTT
>.|.|TRBV6-5|TRBJ2-2
CASSRQNTGELFF
TGTGCCAGCAGCCGACAGAACACCGGGGAGCTGTTTTTT
>.|.|TRBV6-6|TRBJ2-3
CASSVVDTQYF
TGTGCCAGCAGTGTGGTGGATACGCAGTATTTT
>TRBD2|once|TRBV11-3|TRBJ2-1
CASSLRLAGVNEQFF
TGTGCCAGCAGCTTAAGGCTAGCGGGAGTCAATGAGCAGTTCTTC
>.|.|TRBV30|TRBJ1-6
CAWGDTSNSPLHF
TGTGCCTGGGGGGACACCTCAAATTCACCCCTCCACTTT
>TRBD1|.|TRBV7-9|TRBJ1-3
CASSHDRASGNTIYF
TGTGCCAGCAGCCACGACAGGGCGTCTGGAAACACCATATATTTT
>TRBD2|.|TRBV7-9|TRBJ2-1
CASSYLLAGGPAYEQFF
TGTGCCAGCAGCTACCTCCTAGCGGGAGGGCCGGCATATGAGCAGTTCTTC
>.|.|TRBV11-2|TRBJ2-3
CASSSAQGMGTDTQYF
TGTGCCAGCAGCTCGGCCCAGGGAATGGGGACAGATACGCAGTATTTT
>TRBD1|.|TRBV19|TRBJ1-1
CASSTQGQGNAEAFF
TGTGCCAGTAGTACCCAGGGACAGGGTAACGCTGAAGCTTTCTTT
>.|.|TRBV6-5|TRBJ1-1
CASGPGMNTEAFF
TGTGCCAGCGGTCCAGGAATGAACACTGAAGCTTTCTTT